This T cell receptor (beta chain) was found in a study of blood T cell repertoires in COVID-19. Study background: Some COVID-19 samples were acute and others convalescent; all came from the United States, Italy and Spain. T cells, B-cell-depleted T cells, or PBMCs supplied cDNA or gDNA.

In the original analysis: It was from reference gene primer amplification that nucleated cell counts were estimated. Assay used: immunoSEQ multiplex PCR; TCRdb lists only in-frame clones, some missing. From that table come the V and J calls and clone size; the DNA was used to work out D and trimming. The sample consists of 650,000 to 800,000 clones, around 90% of them appearing once. The clonotype was recovered from a woman aged 18-29 years with acute or convalescent COVID-19. Sequencing was done on a sample of peripheral blood.

The CDR3 here is CASSYEGFTEAFF. Written as DNA, the CDR3 is TGTGCCAGCAGTTATGAGGGATTCACTGAAGCTTTCTTT. The rearrangement joins TRBV6-2 or TRBV6-3 to TRBJ1-1, with D hard to call. Per the germline V gene, CDR1 is MNHEY and CDR2 is SVGEGT. Trimming removed 3 bases from V and 4 bases from J, with 9 bases in between. The CDR3 spans 13 residues.